The 11 T cell receptor beta chains below all came from one sample that was sequenced in a study of T cell responses to AZD1222 COVID-19 vaccine. The method was immunoSEQ multiplex PCR; TCRdb's version includes in-frame clones alone and lacks a portion of them. The repertoire holds some 170,000 clones, with about 88% as singletons. Sequenced here: peripheral blood, sampled on day 0 of AZD1222 vaccination. Every receptor here comes from an adult in good health.

CDR3 nucleotides: TGTGCCAGCAGCCAGAGGTGGGGCAGCCCAACCTATGGCTACACCTTC. Amino acids: CASSQRWGSPTYGYTF. V usage is TRBV9 and J usage is TRBJ1-2; the D gene is possibly TRBD1 (5 bases). V was shortened by 4 bases and J by 4 bases, with 20 bases between the two germline ends. Germline assignment: CDR1 SGDLS and CDR2 YYNGEE. This CDR3 is 16 amino acids long.

The chain links TRBV7-2 to TRBJ1-6; TRBD1 matches 7 bases. Germline trimming cut 4 bases from V and 0 bases from J; bases unmatched to any gene: 9. There are 18 residues in the CDR3. Germline V gives CDR1 SGHTA, CDR2 FQGNSA. The DNA for the CDR3 is TGTGCCAGCAGCTCCCGGGACAGCGCCCTCTCCTATAATTCACCCCTCCACTTT. Protein sequence: CASSSRDSALSYNSPLHF.

J is TRBJ1-2 and V is TRBV5-6, with D unclear. The CDR3 has 17 amino acids. Trimming removed 4 bases at V and 0 bases at J, with 19 bases between. Germline CDR1 and CDR2: SGHDT and YYEEEE. CDR3 in DNA: TGTGCCAGCAGCCGCCGGTCGCCAATACTCACTAACTATGGCTACACCTTC. This codes for CASSRRSPILTNYGYTF.

The chain links TRBV3-1 (or the pseudogene TRBV3-2) to TRBJ2-5; 14 bases are shared with TRBD2. J was trimmed by 4 bases and V by 4 bases; bases with no gene match: 5. CDR3 length: 16 amino acids. CDR1 and CDR2 from the germline V gene are LGHDT and YNNKEL (reference sequence). CDR3 sequence (DNA): TGTGCCAGCAGCCCAGGACTAGCGGGGGGCCGAGAGACCCAGTACTTC. It translates to CASSPGLAGGRETQYF.

The V gene is TRBV28, the J gene TRBJ1-2; D remains unclear. The V end was cut by 5 bases, the J end by 5 bases, with 9 bases between. The germline V gene encodes CDR1 MDHEN and CDR2 SYDVKM. The CDR3 covers 12 residues. DNA for the CDR3: TGTGCCAGCAGTCCCGATCGTTATGGCTACACCTTC. Protein sequence: CASSPDRYGYTF.

The CDR3 sequence is CARSTAGGRGEQFF. The DNA for the CDR3 is TGTGCCCGCTCCACAGCGGGAGGGCGCGGTGAGCAGTTCTTC. The chain employs TRBV30 and TRBJ2-1; 10 bases align to TRBD2. The CDR3 length is 14 residues. V was pared by 8 bases and J by 9 bases, with 13 bases of the junction left unmatched. CDR1 and CDR2 from the germline V gene are GTSNPN and SVGIG (reference sequence).

This sequence joins TRBV5-1 and TRBJ1-1; 7 nucleotides match TRBD1. V dropped 0 bases and J dropped 0; count of bases not matched to a gene: 5. The CDR3 extends over 16 amino acids. Germline-derived CDR1 and CDR2 are SGHRS and YFSETQ. In DNA, the CDR3 is TGCGCCAGCAGCTTGGGGACAGGTATCATGAACACTGAAGCTTTCTTT. Protein product: CASSLGTGIMNTEAFF.

The chain recombines TRBV5-4 with TRBJ1-4; weak D call: TRBD1 (6 bases). The CDR3 is made up of 15 amino acids. V was pared by 0 bases and J by 5 bases, with 11 bases between. Germline-derived CDR1 and CDR2 are SGHNT and YYREEE (reference sequence). CDR3 DNA: TGTGCCAGCAGCTTGGCGGGAGGGGGAAATGAAAAACTGTTTTTT. Encoded protein: CASSLAGGGNEKLFF.

The rearrangement joins TRBV30 to TRBJ1-2, with D possibly matching TRBD1 (6 bases). In germline, CDR1 is GTSNPN, CDR2 SVGIG (reference sequence). This CDR3 has 18 residues. Trimming stripped 4 bases from V and 3 bases from J, with 27 bases between. The CDR3 DNA reads as TGTGCCTGGACCGTCGGCCCGAGACAGGTCGCATGGGACTATGGCTACACCTTC. Translation: CAWTVGPRQVAWDYGYTF.

The V and J genes are TRBV12-3 or TRBV12-4 and TRBJ1-5; D might be TRBD1 (5 bases). Trimming removed 6 bases from V and 5 bases from J, with 11 bases in between. This CDR3 is 13 amino acids long. This CDR3 is CASSLGGYQPQHF. Here the CDR3 DNA reads TGTGCCAGCAGCCTCGGGGGTTATCAGCCCCAGCATTTT.

J is TRBJ1-1 and V is TRBV6-5, with 8 bases identical to TRBD1. V lost 6 bases, J lost 1 base, and 4 bases stayed unmatched. Germline V gene data show CDR1 as MNHEY and CDR2 as SVGAGI. There are 14 residues in the CDR3. The CDR3 region is CASSTGTGNTEAFF. The DNA for the CDR3 is TGTGCCAGCAGCACCGGGACAGGGAACACTGAAGCTTTCTTT.